The 15 T cell receptor beta chains below were found in one sample sequenced in a study of OX40 agonist ivuxolimab in advanced cancers. Clones were sequenced by immunoSEQ multiplex PCR, and TCRdb holds only the in-frame ones, with some missing. The sample lists tens of thousands of clones; around 90% were seen once. The starting material was CD4+ or CD8+ T cells sorted from blood, obtained in a trial of the OX40 agonist ivuxolimab. The source of these receptors is an adult with an advanced solid tumor such as melanoma, head and neck, liver or kidney cancer.

The chain recombines TRBV19 with TRBJ2-7; D is undetermined. V was pared by 5 bases and J by 4 bases, with 9 bases between. This CDR3 region has 12 residues. The germline gives CDR1 LNHDA, CDR2 SQIVND (reference sequence). CDR3 in DNA: TGTGCCAGTAGTGGTACGGAATACGAGCAGTACTTC. Residues: CASSGTEYEQYF.

The chain combines TRBV19 with TRBJ2-2; D remains unclear. The germline CDR1 and CDR2 sequences are LNHDA and SQIVND (reference sequence). Between the trimmed V and J ends, which lost 8 bases and 4 bases, there was a span of 5 bases. The length of the CDR3 is 11 residues. The CDR3 is CASHSTGELFF. CDR3 bases: TGTGCCAGTCACAGCACCGGGGAGCTGTTTTTT.

The chain is built from TRBV30 and TRBJ2-7, with D possibly called TRBD1 or TRBD2 (5 bases each). CDR1 and CDR2 (germline): GTSNPN, SVGIG (reference sequence). CDR3 length equals 12 residues. The V gene lost 4 bases and the J gene lost 2 bases, with 9 bases spanning the gap. Here the CDR3 DNA reads TGTGCCTGGAATTTGGGGGCCTACGAGCAGTACTTC. Encoded protein: CAWNLGAYEQYF.

The rearrangement uses TRBV19 and TRBJ2-2; TRBD1 matches at 7 bases. CDR3 size: 15 residues. Germline lookup yields CDR1 LNHDA and CDR2 SQIVND (reference sequence). V was pared by 5 bases and J by 4 bases, with 7 bases of the junction left unmatched. The CDR3 loop is CASSAPGQVTGELFF. The CDR3 nucleotides are TGTGCCAGTAGTGCCCCCGGACAGGTCACCGGGGAGCTGTTTTTT.

This clone came up a few times. The chain is built from TRBV10-3 and TRBJ1-2, with D uncertain. Trimming took 2 bases from V and 8 from J, leaving 15 bases between them. Germline CDR1 is ENHRY and CDR2 is SYGVKD. The CDR3 runs 14 residues. The CDR3 coding sequence is TGTGCCATCAGTGAGAGGGTTCCGAGTTCGGGCTACACCTTC. Amino acid sequence: CAISERVPSSGYTF.

The CDR3 spells CASQAGGPDNEQFF. In DNA form, the CDR3 reads TGTGCCAGCCAGGCGGGGGGGCCGGATAATGAGCAGTTCTTC. The rearrangement uses TRBV4-2 and TRBJ2-1; 9 bases are a match to TRBD2. The J segment lost 7 bases and the V segment lost 8 bases, leaving 9 bases of the junction unmatched. This CDR3 is 14 amino acids long. The V gene's germline CDR1 is LGHNA and CDR2 YNFKEQ.

The chain joins TRBV28 to TRBJ2-2; D uncertain. Trimming cost V 3 bases and J 5 bases, with 7 bases left between them. Germline CDR1 is MDHEN and CDR2 is SYDVKM. The CDR3 is made up of 13 amino acids. The CDR3 loop reads CASSFWVTGELFF. In DNA form, the CDR3 reads TGTGCCAGCAGTTTTTGGGTTACCGGGGAGCTGTTTTTT.

This chain joins TRBV4-3 and TRBJ2-7; 12 bases map to TRBD2. J lost 5 bases, V lost 3 bases, and 5 bases had no gene match. Germline V CDR1 and CDR2: LGHNA, YSLEER. CDR3 size: 15 residues. CDR3 DNA: TGCGCCAGCAGCCACACTAGCGGGGGGTTGCACGAGCAGTACTTC. Its protein product is CASSHTSGGLHEQYF.

The J gene is TRBJ1-5, the V gene TRBV7-2, with TRBD1 matching over 8 bases. The V gene's germline CDR1 is SGHTA and CDR2 FQGNSA. V lost 1 base, J lost 6 bases, and 5 bases stayed unmatched. The CDR3 contains 15 residues. The CDR3 DNA follows: TGTGCCAGCAGCTTAGGGCAGGGGGCCGGTCAGCCCCAGCATTTT. It is translated as CASSLGQGAGQPQHF.

The chain recombines TRBV28 with TRBJ2-3; D not resolved. Germline V gene sequence: CDR1 MDHEN, CDR2 SYDVKM. CDR3 length equals 13 residues. V dropped 6 bases and J dropped 6 bases, with 13 bases sitting between them. CDR3 in amino acids: CASRLPGGDTQYF. The CDR3 nucleotides are TGTGCCAGCAGACTCCCCGGCGGTGATACGCAGTATTTT.

J is TRBJ1-5 and V is TRBV19; 8 bases align to TRBD1. Germline assignment: CDR1 LNHDA and CDR2 SQIVND (reference sequence). With 6 bases clipped from V and 2 bases from J, the junction kept 9 bases outside the gene matches. The CDR3 is 16 residues long. Here the CDR3 DNA reads TGTGCCAGTAGCCCCAGGAGCAGGGGGCGCAATCAGCCCCAGCATTTT. It translates to CASSPRSRGRNQPQHF.

In DNA form, the CDR3 reads TGTGCCAGTATGGAGCGGGGGGGCACAGATACGCAGTATTTT. Protein: CASMERGGTDTQYF. The V gene is TRBV19, the J gene TRBJ2-3; 9 bases are shared with TRBD2. Trimming took 7 bases from V and 1 from J; bases not matched to a gene: 3. The V gene's germline CDR1 is LNHDA and CDR2 SQIVND (reference sequence). This CDR3 has 14 amino acids.

The J gene is TRBJ1-4, the V gene TRBV9; 7 nucleotides align to TRBD1. This CDR3 has 16 amino acids. Germline V gives CDR1 SGDLS, CDR2 YYNGEE. Unmatched junction bases numbered 7, after V lost 4 bases and J lost 1 base. The CDR3 nucleotides are TGTGCCAGCAGCTCAGGGGGGGGAATAACTAATGAAAAACTGTTTTTT. Translated: CASSSGGGITNEKLFF.

This chain links TRBV6-5 with TRBJ1-1; tentative D call: TRBD1 (5 bases). CDR3 length equals 13 residues. With 5 bases removed from V and 4 bases from J, the gap between germline ends came to 11 bases. Looked up from germline, CDR1 is MNHEY and CDR2 is SVGAGI. The CDR3 region has the DNA TGTGCCAGCAGTATTCCGGGGGTCACTGAAGCTTTCTTT. Its protein product is CASSIPGVTEAFF.

This chain links TRBV28 with TRBJ1-2; 9 nucleotides line up with TRBD1. Germline V gives CDR1 MDHEN, CDR2 SYDVKM. J was trimmed by 8 bases and V by 6 bases; bases with no gene match: 7. The length of the CDR3 is 13 residues. The CDR3 bases are TGTGCCAGCAGCCCTGGACAGGGGATGGGCTACACCTTC. As protein: CASSPGQGMGYTF.